This T cell receptor (beta chain) originates from a study of blood T cell repertoires in COVID-19 (dated by TCRdb to the early 2020s). Describing the broader study: Samples covering the acute and convalescent phases of COVID-19 were provided by collaborators in the United States, Italy and Spain. The prospective study material was composed of cDNA or gDNA derived from T cells, B-cell-depleted T cells, or PBMCs. Deeply sampled blood TCRbeta repertoires from subjects exposed to, actively infected with, or recovered from COVID-19 were included in the dataset. The repertoires were released in a freely available public database meant as a resource for research on the immune response to SARS-CoV-2. Samples came from the ongoing ImmuneRACE study (first 160 participants) plus 1,254 subjects from 6 global collaborators. Nearly every sample came with metadata listing a de-identified subject ID, COVID-19 status, age in years and sex. Where available, HLA class I and class II types were obtained from metadata supplied by the sample provider rather than from assay-based typing.

From V the trimming removes 0 bases and from J it removes 4 bases, while the gene matches leave 4 bases of the junction unaccounted for. The cysteine opens and the phenylalanine closes a CDR3 of 15 amino acids. The kept DNA is CDR3 alone, 45 bases in frame from the first base. As encoded in the germline V gene, CDR1 is SGHRS while CDR2 is YFSETQ. Note on this clone: The target of this receptor is not known. Base qualities are missing; no much larger clone stands one base away.

The immunoSEQ Assay, a bias-controlled multiplex PCR, was used to amplify TCRbeta CDR3 regions from genomic DNA. In the original analysis: The number of nucleated cells in each sample was estimated from the amplification of reference gene primers within the assay. To quantify the absolute abundance of each unique TCRbeta CDR3 rearrangement, sequence reads were collapsed and filtered. For each sample, productive Simpson clonality was calculated by taking the square root of Simpson's diversity index across productive rearrangements. This is the immuneACCESS table as TCRdb keeps it, with only in-frame sequences that have V and J called. A part of the clones is gone; compared with another copy, unresolved V genes explain less than half, and the rest is unexplained. V and J calls and clone size are those listed in that table; D and trimming were worked out from the DNA. The sample has hundreds of thousands of clones on record, around 90% of them singletons. Around 6% of the sample belongs to the ten largest clones.

Study-level results and caveats: The quantity of clinical and demographic metadata differed by source and by participant and was supplied without curation.

Enrolling through a virtual design, the prospective study's participants ranged in age from roughly 18 to 89 years and lived across some 23 United States geographic areas. In the prospective study, participants were assigned to cohorts based on the clinical history participants reported in a screening survey and a study questionnaire. In the prospective study, whole blood, serum and a nasopharyngeal or oropharyngeal swab were collected from each participant by mobile phlebotomists. Over an approximately two-month period, participants in the prospective study had the option of providing additional blood draws and questionnaires. Prospective study blood samples were shipped either frozen or at room temperature before DNA extraction.

The sample comprised PBMCs or T cells enriched from blood (not recorded which). Recombination joined TRBV5-1 with TRBJ2-3; TRBD1 lines up with 8 middle nucleotides. The sequence came from a woman under 40 with acute COVID-19. The base sequence is TGCGCCAGCAGCTTGGCGGACAGGGCGGCAGATACGCAGTATTTT. It specifies CASSLADRAADTQYF. Full variable domain (CDR3 extended with the reference TRBV5-1 and TRBJ2-3 proteins): KAGVTQTPRYLIKTRGQQVTLSCSPISGHRSVSWYQQTPGQGLQFLFEYFSETQRNKGNFPGRFSGRQFSNSRSEMNVSTLELGDSALYLCASSLADRAADTQYFGPGTRLTVL.